This is a list of T cell receptor beta chains from one sample in a study of blood T cells in healthy people across ages. TCRdb reprocessed the 5' RACE reads with MiXCR, giving one entry per CDR3 protein. The sample includes hundreds of thousands of distinct CDR3 sequences, about 32% of them seen just once. Sequencing was done on a sample of blood. All receptors derive from an elderly woman in good health. CDR3s include the opening cysteine and the closing phenylalanine or tryptophan. D genes are given only for firm matches. Clone size is shown for a subset of rows, as once, few, many or a class of expanded clone.

CASSRQLNSPLHF	TGTGCCAGTAGCCGACAGTTGAATTCACCCCTCCACTTT	NA	TRBV2	TRBJ1-6	few
CASSSGDRFSEAFF	TGCGCCAGCAGCTCGGGGGACAGGTTTTCTGAAGCTTTCTTT	TRBD1	TRBV5-1	TRBJ1-1	many
CASSPEIGQKGQPQHF	TGTGCCAGCTCACCCGAAATCGGACAGAAAGGTCAGCCCCAGCATTTT	NA	TRBV18	TRBJ1-5	few
CSAWTSGGTYEQYF	TGCAGTGCTTGGACTAGCGGAGGCACCTACGAGCAGTACTTC	TRBD2	TRBV20-1	TRBJ2-7	few
CASSLAGGLNEQFF	TGTGCCAGCAGTCTAGCGGGGGGTCTGAATGAGCAGTTCTTC	TRBD2	TRBV12-3/TRBV12-4	TRBJ2-1	many
CASSDPGWGTDTQYF	TGCGCCAGCAGTGACCCGGGTTGGGGCACAGATACGCAGTATTTT	NA	TRBV10-2	TRBJ2-3	many
CASSPPGTGRVMATEAFF	TGTGCCAGCAGCCCTCCCGGGACAGGGCGTGTCATGGCCACTGAAGCTTTCTTT	TRBD1	TRBV7-9	TRBJ1-1	NA
CASRKSGGGNEQFF	TGTGCCAGCAGAAAGAGCGGGGGGGGCAATGAGCAGTTCTTC	TRBD2	TRBV6-1	TRBJ2-1	many
CAIKPATNEKLFF	TGTGCCATCAAGCCCGCAACTAATGAAAAACTGTTTTTT	NA	TRBV10-3	TRBJ1-4	many
CASSLTRYEAFF	TGTGCCAGCAGCTTAACACGTTATGAAGCTTTCTTT	NA	TRBV7-2	TRBJ1-1	NA
CASSLETGGREETQYF	TGCGCCAGCAGCTTGGAGACGGGGGGCCGAGAAGAGACCCAGTACTTC	NA	TRBV5-1	TRBJ2-5	NA
CSASRSLNQPQHF	TGCAGTGCTAGTAGGTCTCTTAATCAGCCCCAGCATTTT	NA	TRBV20-1	TRBJ1-5	many
CASSWRLGLSEQYF	TGTGCCAGCAGTTGGCGGCTAGGACTTTCCGAGCAGTACTTC	NA	TRBV6-2/TRBV6-3	TRBJ2-7	many
CASSAGQYSNQPQHF	TGTGCCAGCAGTGCGGGACAATATAGCAATCAGCCCCAGCATTTT	NA	TRBV6-2/TRBV6-3	TRBJ1-5	many
CASSLSAVADTQYF	TGTGCCAGCAGCTTGTCAGCGGTGGCAGATACGCAGTATTTT	NA	TRBV7-3	TRBJ2-3	many
CASSQSGTLGCLEEPQHF	TGCGCCAGCAGTCAATCCGGAACCTTGGGCTGTTTAGAGGAGCCCCAGCATTTT	NA	TRBV23-1	TRBJ1-5	once
CASSLGEGGYQPQHF	TGTGCCAGCAGCTTAGGGGAGGGGGGATATCAGCCCCAGCATTTT	NA	TRBV7-2	TRBJ1-5	many
CAWKDSGANVLTF	TGTGCCTGGAAGGACTCTGGGGCCAACGTCCTGACTTTC	NA	TRBV30	TRBJ2-6	few
CASSTLLVGSYNYGYTF	TGTGCCAGCAGTACACTTCTAGTTGGCAGCTATAACTATGGCTACACCTTC	NA	TRBV2	TRBJ1-2	many
CSVDSREGASGGYTF	TGCAGCGTTGACTCCCGGGAGGGAGCCTCGGGGGGCTACACCTTC	NA	TRBV29-1	TRBJ1-2	NA
CASSQGTGDYEQYF	TGTGCCAGCAGCCAAGGGACAGGGGACTACGAGCAGTACTTC	TRBD1	TRBV7-8	TRBJ2-7	many
CSAPGQGDTQYF	TGCAGTGCTCCCGGACAGGGAGATACGCAGTATTTT	TRBD1	TRBV20-1	TRBJ2-3	many
CAWGRTGGMGEQYF	TGTGCCTGGGGTAGGACAGGGGGCATGGGCGAGCAGTACTTC	TRBD1	TRBV30	TRBJ2-7	NA
CASSLKGGSSYEQYF	TGTGCCAGCAGTTTAAAAGGGGGAAGCTCCTACGAGCAGTACTTC	NA	TRBV27	TRBJ2-7	NA
CASSLAFSGELFF	TGCGCCAGCAGCTTGGCTTTTTCCGGGGAGCTGTTTTTT	NA	TRBV5-1	TRBJ2-2	few
CASSYRGGARDTQYF	TGTGCCAGCAGTTACCGCGGGGGGGCAAGAGATACGCAGTATTTT	TRBD2	TRBV6-5	TRBJ2-3	many
CASSLVGRSEQYF	TGTGCCAGCAGCTTGGTAGGGAGGAGCGAGCAGTACTTC	NA	TRBV5-6	TRBJ2-7	NA
CASSQGFGSGLAGYEQYF	TGTGCCAGCAGCCAAGGATTTGGGTCGGGACTAGCGGGGTACGAGCAGTACTTC	TRBD2	TRBV14	TRBJ2-7	NA
CSASSPGLSNQPQHF	TGCAGTGCTAGTTCTCCGGGACTATCAAATCAGCCCCAGCATTTT	NA	TRBV20-1	TRBJ1-5	NA
CASSSNSGPGNEQYF	TGTGCCAGCAGTTCCAATAGCGGCCCTGGGAACGAGCAGTACTTC	NA	TRBV27	TRBJ2-7	NA
CSATGGQIYEQYF	TGCAGCGCCACAGGGGGACAGATCTACGAGCAGTACTTC	TRBD1	TRBV29-1	TRBJ2-7	NA
CASSPTSGGALYNEQFF	TGTGCCAGCAGCCCAACTAGCGGGGGAGCACTCTACAATGAGCAGTTCTTC	TRBD2	TRBV7-2	TRBJ2-1	many
CASSPTAGITQYF	TGTGCCAGCAGCCCAACGGCGGGGATAACGCAGTATTTT	NA	TRBV7-8	TRBJ2-3	many
CASSQEGRSGANVLTF	TGTGCCAGCAGCCAAGAGGGTCGCTCTGGGGCCAACGTCCTGACTTTC	NA	TRBV4-2	TRBJ2-6	many
CSARDPRSYNEQFF	TGCAGTGCTAGAGATCCCAGATCCTACAATGAGCAGTTCTTC	NA	TRBV20-1	TRBJ2-1	many
CASSSLGQGTDTQYF	TGTGCCAGCAGTTCCTTGGGACAGGGGACAGATACGCAGTATTTT	TRBD1	TRBV2	TRBJ2-3	many
CASSLQGLGDNEQFF	TGCGCCAGCAGCTTGCAGGGACTGGGGGACAATGAGCAGTTCTTC	NA	TRBV5-1	TRBJ2-1	NA